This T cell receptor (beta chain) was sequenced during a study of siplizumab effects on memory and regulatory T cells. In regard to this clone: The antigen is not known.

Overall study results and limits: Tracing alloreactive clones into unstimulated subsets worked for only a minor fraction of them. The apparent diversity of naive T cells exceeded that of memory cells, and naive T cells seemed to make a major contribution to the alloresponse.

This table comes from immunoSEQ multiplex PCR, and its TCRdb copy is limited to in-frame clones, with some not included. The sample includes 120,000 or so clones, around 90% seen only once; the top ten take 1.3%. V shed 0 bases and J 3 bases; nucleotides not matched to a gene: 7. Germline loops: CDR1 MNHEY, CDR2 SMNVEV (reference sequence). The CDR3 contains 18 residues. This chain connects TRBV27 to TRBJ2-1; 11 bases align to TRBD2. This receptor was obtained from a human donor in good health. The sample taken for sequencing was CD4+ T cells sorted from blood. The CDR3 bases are TGTGCCAGCAGTTTATCGATAATGGGACTAGCGGTCTACAATGAGCAGTTCTTC. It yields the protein CASSLSIMGLAVYNEQFF.